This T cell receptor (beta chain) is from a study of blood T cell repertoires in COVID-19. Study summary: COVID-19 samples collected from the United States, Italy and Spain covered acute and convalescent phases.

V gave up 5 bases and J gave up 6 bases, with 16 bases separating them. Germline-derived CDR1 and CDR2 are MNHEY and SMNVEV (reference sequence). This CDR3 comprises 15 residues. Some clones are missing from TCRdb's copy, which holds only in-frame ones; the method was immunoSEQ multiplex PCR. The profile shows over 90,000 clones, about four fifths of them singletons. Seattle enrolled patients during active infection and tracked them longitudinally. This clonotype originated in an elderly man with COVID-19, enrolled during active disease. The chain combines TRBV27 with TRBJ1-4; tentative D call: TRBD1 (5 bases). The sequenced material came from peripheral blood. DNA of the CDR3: TGTGCCAGCAGTACCCCCCTTAGGGGTGATGAAAAACTGTTTTTT. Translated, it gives CASSTPLRGDEKLFF. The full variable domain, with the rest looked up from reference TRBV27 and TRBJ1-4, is EAQVTQNPRYLITVTGKKLTVTCSQNMNHEYMSWYRQDPGLGLRQIYYSMNVEVTDKGDVPEGYKVSRKEKRNFPLILESPSPNQTSLYFCASSTPLRGDEKLFFGSGTQLSVL.